This T cell receptor (beta chain) originates from a study of OX40 agonist ivuxolimab in advanced cancers. Study background: Patients with prior anti-PD-1, anti-PD-L1 or anti-CTLA-4 therapy were eligible; about 41% had some. Notes on the study in general: No determination was made of the antigen specificity of the expanded peripheral T cells. In the 0.1 to 3.0 mg/kg range, CD4+ and CD8+ blood T cells had expanded clonally by week 6.

Concerning this clone: Its antigen remains unknown.

Here immunoSEQ multiplex PCR was the method, and the copy in TCRdb shows in-frame clones only, minus some. There are over 75,000 clones in the sample; about 90% occur only once, and about 4.7% lies in the top ten. Sampled blood was obtained at baseline, cycle 4 day 1, and cycle 7 day 1. Sequencing used CD4+ or CD8+ T cells sorted from blood, obtained in a trial of the OX40 agonist ivuxolimab. The receptor comes from an adult with an advanced solid tumor such as melanoma, head and neck, liver or kidney cancer.

In DNA form, the CDR3 reads TGTGCCAGCTCACCACAGAACACCGGGGAGCTGTTTTTT. Amino acid sequence: CASSPQNTGELFF. V usage is TRBV18 and J usage is TRBJ2-2; D uncertain. Germline V gene sequence: CDR1 KGHSH, CDR2 LQKENI. The length of the CDR3 is 13 residues. V lost 1 base and J lost 1, with 1 base in between.